These 18 T cell receptor beta chains share one sample of origin, sequenced in a study of blood T cells in healthy people across ages. A second PCR, run for roughly 7 to 11 cycles, used a sample-barcoded 5' primer plus a J-beta primer mix. Each CDR3 protein gets one entry after TCRdb re-called the 5' RACE reads with MiXCR. The table includes over 1,500,000 distinct CDR3 sequences, about 50% detected once. The material sequenced was blood. Receptor source: a woman aged 40 to 50 in good health.

The genes are TRBV6-5 and TRBJ2-5; D may be TRBD1 or TRBD2 (5 bases each). V gave up 1 base and J gave up 3 bases, with 15 bases separating them. The CDR3 is 16 amino acids. Per the germline V gene, CDR1 is MNHEY and CDR2 is SVGAGI. As DNA, the CDR3 is TGTGCCAGCAGTTACTTGACCCCGGGACGAAAAGAGACCCAGTACTTC. Translated: CASSYLTPGRKETQYF.

V is TRBV5-5 and J is TRBJ1-4; the D is unclear. Germline V gene data show CDR1 as SGHKS and CDR2 as YYEKEE (reference sequence). The CDR3 totals 14 residues. Trimming pared 0 bases from V and 8 bases from J, leaving 11 bases between. For the CDR3, the DNA is TGTGCCAGCAGCTTGGCAGGCTCTGGGGAAAAACTGTTTTTT. This encodes CASSLAGSGEKLFF.

J is TRBJ2-5 and V is TRBV6-6, with D unresolved. There are 15 residues in the CDR3. V was shortened by 6 bases and J by 0 bases, with 14 bases between the two germline ends. Germline-derived CDR1 and CDR2 are MNHNY and SVGAGI (reference sequence). The DNA of the CDR3 is TGTGCCAGCAGAACGGGCGTACCCCACCAAGAGACCCAGTACTTC. Translation: CASRTGVPHQETQYF.

This clonotype has a handful of counts. The chain is built from TRBV6-2 or TRBV6-3 and TRBJ2-5, with D maybe TRBD1 (6 bases). This CDR3 spans 17 amino acids. Deletions cut 6 bases from V and 0 bases from J, with 20 bases between. Germline CDR1 MNHEY, CDR2 SVGEGT. CDR3 DNA sequence: TGTGCCAGCAGCAAACAGGGTTTCGGGGAGTACCAAGAGACCCAGTACTTC. It specifies CASSKQGFGEYQETQYF.

V usage is TRBV10-3 and J usage is TRBJ1-1, with unresolved D. CDR3 length equals 11 residues. V shed 4 bases and J shed 6 bases, with 6 bases lying between them. Germline CDR1 and CDR2: ENHRY and SYGVKD. In DNA form, the CDR3 reads TGTGCCATCAGTGCCGGCCCTGAAGCTTTCTTT. Residues: CAISAGPEAFF.

The chain uses TRBV25-1 and TRBJ2-1, with TRBD1 matching 7 bases. In germline, CDR1 is MGHDK, CDR2 SYGVNS. The CDR3 contains 16 residues. Losses at the gene ends were 3 bases for V and 2 bases for J; bases not matched to a gene: 7. CDR3 bases: TGTGCCAGCAGTGACGCAACCGGGACAGCCTACAATGAGCAGTTCTTC. Residues: CASSDATGTAYNEQFF.

The sample holds one count of this clonotype. The CDR3 loop reads CASSVEASALYEQYF. The CDR3 region has the DNA TGTGCCAGCAGCGTAGAAGCTAGCGCACTCTACGAGCAGTACTTC. This sequence joins TRBV9 and TRBJ2-7; D is possibly TRBD2 (6 bases). The CDR3 has 15 residues. V was shortened by 0 bases and J by 3 bases, with 13 bases between the two germline ends. Germline values: CDR1 SGDLS, CDR2 YYNGEE. Complete variable domain (other parts from reference TRBV9 and TRBJ2-7): DSGVTQTPKHLITATGQRVTLRCSPRSGDLSVYWYQQSLDQGLQFLIQYYNGEERAKGNILERFSAQQFPDLHSELNLSSLELGDSALYFCASSVEASALYEQYFGPGTRLTVT.

This clonotype was seen only once. The chain links TRBV9 to TRBJ2-3; weak D call: TRBD2 (7 bases). With 3 bases removed from V and 0 bases from J, the gap between germline ends came to 20 bases. This CDR3 spans 18 amino acids. The germline V gene has CDR1 SGDLS and CDR2 YYNGEE. The CDR3 is CASSGPFAGALSTDTQYF. The CDR3 coding sequence is TGTGCCAGCAGCGGCCCGTTTGCGGGGGCCCTTAGCACAGATACGCAGTATTTT.

In this sample, this clonotype turned up a few times. The V call is TRBV12-3 or TRBV12-4, the J call TRBJ1-4; D remains unclear. Trimming stripped 5 bases from V and 2 bases from J, with 6 bases between. The CDR3 loop spans 13 amino acids. In DNA, the CDR3 is TGTGCCAGCAGTGAAGTGACTAATGAAAAACTGTTTTTT. It translates to CASSEVTNEKLFF.

A remark on this clonotype: Mismatch with germline at one junction end may stem from a read error. This chain connects TRBV20-1 to TRBJ2-3, with D possibly being TRBD1 or TRBD2 (6 bases each). The CDR3 extends over 17 amino acids. Looked up from germline, CDR1 is DFQATT and CDR2 is SNEGSKA (reference sequence). The DNA for the CDR3 is TGCAGTGCTAGAGAACAACGGAGGGGGTTTGGCACAGATACGCGGTATTTT. Encoded protein: CSAREQRRGFGTDTRYF.

V usage is TRBV7-8 and J usage is TRBJ2-1; D remains unclear. V dropped 6 bases and J dropped 7 bases, with 10 bases sitting between them. CDR1 and CDR2 from the germline V gene are SGHVS and FQNEAQ. The CDR3 sequence is 12 residues long. CDR3: CASSYVENEQFF. CDR3 bases: TGTGCCAGCAGTTATGTCGAGAATGAGCAGTTCTTC.

J is TRBJ1-5 and V is TRBV21-1; the table names TRBD1, a call not compared with the DNA. TRBV21-1 is marked as a pseudogene. The CDR3 has 14 residues. CDR3 protein: CASRKPGQNQPQHF. The CDR3 bases are TGTGCCAGCAGGAAACCGGGACAGAATCAGCCCCAGCATTTT.

The chain links TRBV12-3 or TRBV12-4 to TRBJ2-1; D not resolved. The CDR3 is made up of 15 amino acids. With 4 bases removed from V and 3 bases from J, the gap between germline ends came to 13 bases. CDR3 nucleotides: TGTGCCAGCAGTTCCCGAGTCCCTCTCTACAATGAGCAGTTCTTC. Its protein product is CASSSRVPLYNEQFF.

The rearrangement uses TRBV4-3 and TRBJ1-3; 7 nucleotides match TRBD1. CDR3 length: 19 residues. Germline-derived CDR1 and CDR2 are LGHNA and YSLEER. V lost 2 bases, J lost 0 bases, and 13 bases stayed unmatched. The CDR3 loop is CASSQLTGTAANSGNTIYF. As DNA, the CDR3 is TGCGCCAGCAGCCAATTGACAGGGACTGCCGCAAACTCTGGAAACACCATATATTTT.

Notes on this clonotype: Mismatch with germline at one junction end may stem from a read error. This chain links TRBV6-1 with TRBJ2-3; 9 nucleotides match TRBD1. Germline V gene data show CDR1 as MNHNS and CDR2 as SASEGT. The CDR3 totals 17 residues. The CDR3 spells CASREVQGAKSTDTQYF. The DNA for the CDR3 is TGTGCCAGCAGGGAAGTACAGGGGGCGAAAAGCACAGATACGCAGTATTTT.

Concerning this clonotype itself: A much larger clonotype is one base distant, so this may be a read error. This chain links TRBV29-1 with TRBJ2-7, with 7 bases identical to TRBD1. This CDR3 comprises 13 residues. The germline gives CDR1 SQVTM, CDR2 ANQGSEA. Losses at the gene ends were 8 bases for V and 0 bases for J; bases not matched to a gene: 7. DNA of the CDR3: TGCAGCACAGCGACAGGGCCCTCCTACGAGCAGTACTTC. Its protein product is CSTATGPSYEQYF.

This chain uses TRBV4-3 with TRBJ1-4; D remains unclear. V gave up 0 bases and J gave up 7 bases, with 12 bases separating them. This CDR3 is built from 15 residues. CDR1 LGHNA and CDR2 YSLEER come from the germline V gene. The CDR3 here is CASSQDIGFGEKLFF. The CDR3 region has the DNA TGCGCCAGCAGCCAAGATATAGGTTTTGGTGAAAAACTGTTTTTT.

This clonotype was found a few times. The chain carries TRBV11-2 and TRBJ2-1, with 9 bases fitting TRBD1. The CDR3 is 12 residues long. V lost 7 bases and J lost 10; bases outside the gene matches: 5. Germline V gene lookup returns CDR1 SGHAT and CDR2 FQNNGV. CDR3 in DNA: TGTGCCAGCACCACAGGGGGCAGGGAGCAGTTCTTC. Amino acid sequence: CASTTGGREQFF.